Included here is one T cell receptor (beta chain) sequence, with context. Its specificity is not known. Trimming cost V 5 bases and J 5 bases; bases outside gene matches: 4. The CDR3 length is 15 residues. Per germline, CDR1 SGHAT and CDR2 FQNNGV. This sample stems from a study of identifying expanded T cells in peripheral blood. Study observations and caveats: Clone count variance between roughly 2-week samples rose with total template count.

Clones were sequenced by immunoSEQ multiplex PCR, and TCRdb holds only the in-frame ones, with some missing. This sample yields roughly 120,000 clones, of which about 88% are seen a single time; 8% to 9% belongs to the top ten. The chain has TRBV11-2 and TRBJ2-5, with 14 bases matching TRBD2. This clonotype originated in a person between 18 and 70 years old in good health. The sample consisted of blood. The CDR3 DNA reads as TGTGCCAGCAGCACTAGACTAGCGGGGGGGGAGACCCAGTACTTC. Its protein product is CASSTRLAGGETQYF.